The following is a T cell receptor beta chain sequence with its context. Method: immunoSEQ multiplex PCR; TCRdb's copy keeps in-frame clones and lacks some. The repertoire includes about 45,000 clones, approximately 80% of them detected once, and approximately 1% sits in the top ten. The V gene lost 1 base and the J gene lost 0 bases, with 4 bases spanning the gap. The germline V gene has CDR1 KGHSH and CDR2 LQKENI. The CDR3 sequence is 13 residues long. This sample was taken from a study of preoperative IRX-2 immunotherapy in early breast cancer. The treatment was: preoperative locoregional IRX-2 cytokine immunotherapy.

The sequence derives from a human donor with breast cancer. The sample was tumor tissue, taken after IRX-2 immunotherapy. The rearrangement links TRBV18 to TRBJ2-7; D gene unclear. The CDR3 here is CASSPRNSYEQYF. The DNA for the CDR3 is TGTGCCAGCTCACCACGAAACTCCTACGAGCAGTACTTC.